Listed here are 3 T cell receptor beta chains from one sample, sequenced in a study of T cell responses to AZD1222 COVID-19 vaccine. Data came from immunoSEQ multiplex PCR; TCRdb stores just in-frame clones and leaves some out. The sample has 80,000 to 130,000 clones; about 89% are singletons. The source material was peripheral blood, sampled on day 0 of AZD1222 vaccination. The receptors derive from an adult in good health.

The chain couples TRBV6-5 to TRBJ1-2, with 9 nucleotides matching TRBD1. Per germline, CDR1 MNHEY and CDR2 SVGAGI. V lost 7 bases and J lost 3; bases outside the gene matches: 9. The CDR3 has 15 amino acids. The CDR3, as DNA: TGTGCCAGCACCTATTCCGGGACAGGGCACTATGGCTACACCTTC. This encodes CASTYSGTGHYGYTF.

Here the CDR3 DNA reads TGTGCCAGCAGCGTTAGCGGGGGGGCAACCACAGATACGCAGTATTTT. It codes for CASSVSGGATTDTQYF. The V call is TRBV9, the J call TRBJ2-3, with 11 bases matching TRBD2. The CDR3 spans 16 residues. Germline trimming cut 2 bases from V and 2 bases from J; bases unmatched to any gene: 4. The germline V gene encodes CDR1 SGDLS and CDR2 YYNGEE.

This clone was recorded a few times. V gene TRBV2 combines with J gene TRBJ2-4; TRBD2 agrees at 7 bases. After removal of 3 bases from V and 0 bases from J, the junction contained 5 bases not matched to a gene. This CDR3 spans 16 amino acids. From germline, CDR1 is SNHLY and CDR2 FYNNEI. CDR3 nucleotide sequence: TGTGCCAGCAGTGATATGGCTAGCGGAGCCAAAAACATTCAGTACTTC. This translates into CASSDMASGAKNIQYF.